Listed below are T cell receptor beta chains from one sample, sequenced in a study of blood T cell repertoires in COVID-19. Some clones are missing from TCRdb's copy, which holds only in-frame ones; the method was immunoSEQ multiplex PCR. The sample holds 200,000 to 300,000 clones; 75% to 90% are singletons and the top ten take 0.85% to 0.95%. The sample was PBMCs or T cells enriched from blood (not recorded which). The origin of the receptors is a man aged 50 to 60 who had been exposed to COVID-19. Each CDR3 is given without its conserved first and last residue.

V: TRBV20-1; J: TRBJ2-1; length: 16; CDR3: SASKGEASGGSYNEQF
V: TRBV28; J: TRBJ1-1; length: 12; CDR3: ASRTLEGNTEAF
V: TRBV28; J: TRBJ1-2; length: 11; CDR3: ASSLQGGYGYT
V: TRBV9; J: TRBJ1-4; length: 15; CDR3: ASSGPTGAEANEKLF
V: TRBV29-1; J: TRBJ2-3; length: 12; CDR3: SVEDGQRTDTQY
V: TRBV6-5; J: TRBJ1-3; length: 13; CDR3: ASSTGVGLGNTIY
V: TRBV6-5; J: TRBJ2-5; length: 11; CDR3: ASTRDRGETQY
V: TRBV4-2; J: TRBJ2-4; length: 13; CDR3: ASSQARLAKNIQY
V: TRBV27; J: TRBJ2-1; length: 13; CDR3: ASRQDRGPHNEQF
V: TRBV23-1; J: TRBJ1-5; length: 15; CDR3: ASSQSKTADSNQPQH
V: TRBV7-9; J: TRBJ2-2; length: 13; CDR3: ASGQGQLYTGELF
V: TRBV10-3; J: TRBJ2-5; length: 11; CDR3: AISRTDQETQY
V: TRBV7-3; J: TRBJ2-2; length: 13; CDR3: ASSFLAGRVGELF
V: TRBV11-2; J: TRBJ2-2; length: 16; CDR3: ASSLAVYIQGSTGELF
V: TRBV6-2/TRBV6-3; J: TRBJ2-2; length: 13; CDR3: ASSYTGYDTGELF
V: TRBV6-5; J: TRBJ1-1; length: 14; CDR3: ASSFLLGGGTSEAF
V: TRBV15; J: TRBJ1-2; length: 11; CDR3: ATSKQGDYGYT
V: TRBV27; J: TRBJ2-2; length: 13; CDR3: ASSLVARSTGELF
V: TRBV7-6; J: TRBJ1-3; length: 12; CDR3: ASSQDSSGNTIY
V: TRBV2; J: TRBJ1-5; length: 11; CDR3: ASSGQGDQPQH
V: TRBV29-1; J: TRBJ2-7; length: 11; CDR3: SVPGPTGYEQY
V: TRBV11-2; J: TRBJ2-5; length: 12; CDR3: ASSPYSGGETQY
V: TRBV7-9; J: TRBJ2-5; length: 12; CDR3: ASSFRTGVKTQY
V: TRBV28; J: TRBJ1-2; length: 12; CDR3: ASSLGGTNYGYT
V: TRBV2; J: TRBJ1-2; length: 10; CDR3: ASMERPYGYT
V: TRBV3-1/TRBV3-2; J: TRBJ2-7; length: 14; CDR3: ASSQERGGQIYEQY
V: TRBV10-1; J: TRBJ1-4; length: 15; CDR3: ASRDYRGPQLNEKLF
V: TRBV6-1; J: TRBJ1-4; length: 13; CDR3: ASSEQGQGREKLF